A selection of T cell receptor beta chains follows, all from one sample in a study of blood T cell repertoires in COVID-19. Libraries were prepared by immunoSEQ multiplex PCR; TCRdb keeps only in-frame clonotypes and omits some of them. Of 55,000 to 85,000 clones in the sample, around 87% were seen once. Material for sequencing was peripheral blood. The receptors derive from a woman between 18 and 30 years old with acute or convalescent COVID-19. CDR3s include the opening cysteine and the closing phenylalanine or tryptophan. The D gene is left open where the match is weak. The listing skips clone size in some rows; elsewhere it reads once, few, many or a size class.

clone size | J gene | D gene | CDR3 length | V gene | CDR3 DNA | CDR3 protein
- | TRBJ2-5 | TRBD2 | 15 | TRBV19 | TGTGCCAGTAGTGTTAGCGGGGGACGTCGGGAGACCCAGTACTTC | CASSVSGGRRETQYF
- | TRBJ1-1 | TRBD1 | 13 | TRBV18 | TGTGCCACCCTACAGGGGGAGAACACTGAAGCTTTCTTT | CATLQGENTEAFF
- | TRBJ2-3 | TRBD2 | 15 | TRBV29-1 | TGCAGCGTTTCGTTTGGGGCGGGGGAAACAGATACGCAGTATTTT | CSVSFGAGETDTQYF
few | TRBJ2-7 | - | 12 | TRBV7-2 | TGTGCCAGCAGCCTAAAGGGGTACGAGCAGTACTTC | CASSLKGYEQYF
- | TRBJ1-3 | TRBD1 | 14 | TRBV2 | TGTGCCAGCAGCGGGGACAGGGCTGGAAACACCATATATTTT | CASSGDRAGNTIYF
- | TRBJ2-7 | - | 17 | TRBV4-2 | TGTGCCAGCAGCCAAGATGGAGCGGGCCGGGCTTCCTACGAGCAGTACTTC | CASSQDGAGRASYEQYF
once | TRBJ2-5 | - | 15 | TRBV6-5 | TGTGCCAGCAGGGACTCCAGGGGTAGGCCAGAGACCCAGTACTTC | CASRDSRGRPETQYF
- | TRBJ2-2 | - | 16 | TRBV5-1 | TGCGCCAGCAGCTGGAGCCTGGCAGGGGTCCCCGGGGAGCTGTTTTTT | CASSWSLAGVPGELFF
- | TRBJ2-2 | - | 11 | TRBV5-1 | TGCGCCAGCAGCGCGGCCGGGGAGCTGTTTTTT | CASSAAGELFF
- | TRBJ1-3 | - | 14 | TRBV5-1 | TGCGCCAGCAGCTTGACGGGGTCTGGAAACACCATATATTTT | CASSLTGSGNTIYF
- | TRBJ1-2 | TRBD1 | 15 | TRBV7-9 | TGTGCCAGCAGCTTATCTGGGACAGGGGGCTATGGCTACACCTTC | CASSLSGTGGYGYTF
- | TRBJ2-1 | TRBD2 | 15 | TRBV28 | TGTGCCAGCAGTTTATTAGCGGGGGGGTTCGATGAGCAGTTCTTC | CASSLLAGGFDEQFF
- | TRBJ2-2 | TRBD1 | 14 | TRBV7-8 | TGTGCCAGCAGCAACAGGGGGCATAGCGGGGAGCTGTTTTTT | CASSNRGHSGELFF
- | TRBJ2-1 | - | 14 | TRBV6-2/TRBV6-3 | TGTGCCAGCAGTTACTTGCAGGAATACAATGAGCAGTTCTTC | CASSYLQEYNEQFF
- | TRBJ1-1 | - | 12 | TRBV29-1 | TGCAGCGTTGGGGAGACGAACACTGAAGCTTTCTTT | CSVGETNTEAFF
- | TRBJ1-2 | - | 14 | TRBV30 | TGTGCCTGGAGGCCGTGGAGGACTAACTATGGCTACACCTTC | CAWRPWRTNYGYTF